This T cell receptor (beta chain) appears in the sequencing data of a study of T cells in narcolepsy. Study details: Patients with NT1 or NT2 and healthy control donors were enrolled.

Findings and limits, study-wide: Autoreactive clonotypes reportedly recurred in blood of same and different patients, not controls. No autoreactive T cell clone sequences appeared in some memory CD4+ repertoires. Autoreactive HCRT-specific and TRIB2-specific clonotypes were marked in same-patient CSF-versus-blood CD4+ comparisons.

The CDR3 contains 14 residues. CDR1 is ENHRY, CDR2 SYGVKD, per germline. J gave up 9 bases and V 10 bases, and 9 bases lay outside the gene matches. Measured with immunoSEQ multiplex PCR; TCRdb has only the in-frame clones, and not every one. Of 21,000 or so clones in the sample, 92% were seen once. This clone was detected only a few times. No antigen is known for it. The chain employs TRBV10-3 and TRBJ2-1; 13 positions match TRBD2. Sample: CD45RA- memory CD4+ T cells from PBMCs. This receptor was taken from a human donor with narcolepsy. The CDR3 DNA reads as TGTGCCACGGACACGGGACTAGCGGGATCTGAGCAGTTCTTC. Its protein is CATDTGLAGSEQFF.